These 27 T cell receptor beta chains were all obtained from the same sample, sequenced in a study of blood T cell repertoires in COVID-19. Method: immunoSEQ multiplex PCR; TCRdb's copy keeps in-frame clones and lacks some. Of 65,000 or so clones listed, around 80% are singletons. Sequencing input: peripheral blood. Source of these receptors: a man younger than 40 with COVID-19, enrolled during active disease.

This chain links TRBV27 with TRBJ2-5, with TRBD1 identical over 9 bases. Trimming cost V 5 bases and J 0 bases; bases outside gene matches: 4. The CDR3 has 15 amino acids. Germline V gene sequence: CDR1 MNHEY, CDR2 SMNVEV (reference sequence). CDR3 in amino acids: CASSRDRANQETQYF. The CDR3 coding sequence is TGTGCCAGCAGTCGGGACAGGGCCAACCAAGAGACCCAGTACTTC.

The CDR3 DNA is TGTGCCACCAGTGATCGGACTAGCGCTTTCTCCTACGAGCAGTACTTC. This encodes CATSDRTSAFSYEQYF. The genes are TRBV24-1 and TRBJ2-7; 9 bases fit TRBD2. The CDR3 consists of 16 residues. J was trimmed by 0 bases and V by 3 bases; bases with no gene match: 5. Germline V gene sequence: CDR1 KGHDR, CDR2 SFDVKD.

Remarks on this clone: One end of the junction varies from germline; a read error may be responsible. The chain links TRBV27 to TRBJ2-1; TRBD2 agrees at 13 bases. CDR3 size: 16 residues. CDR1 and CDR2 from the germline V gene are MNHEY and SMNVEV (reference sequence). The CDR3 nucleotides read TGTGCCCGCAGGCCCAAGTTACTAGCGGGGGGGGGTGAGCAGTTCTTC. Its translation: CARRPKLLAGGGEQFF.

This sequence joins TRBV5-4 and TRBJ2-5, with TRBD2 matching 8 bases. Germline lookup yields CDR1 SGHNT and CDR2 YYREEE (reference sequence). The trim removed 1 base at V and 4 bases at J, leaving 9 bases unmatched. The CDR3 has 16 residues. CDR3 in DNA: TGTGCCAGCAGCTTGATCGGGCGGGAGGATCGAGAGACCCAGTACTTC. It translates to CASSLIGREDRETQYF.

The chain links TRBV9 to TRBJ1-1; tentative D call: TRBD1 (6 bases). This CDR3 is 16 amino acids long. V lost 3 bases to trimming and J lost 1 base, with 16 bases between them. Germline loops: CDR1 SGDLS, CDR2 YYNGEE. CDR3 coding DNA: TGTGCCAGCAGCGGGAATCTGGGACATAGGAACACTGAAGCTTTCTTT. Its protein is CASSGNLGHRNTEAFF. Complete variable domain (other parts from reference TRBV9 and TRBJ1-1): DSGVTQTPKHLITATGQRVTLRCSPRSGDLSVYWYQQSLDQGLQFLIQYYNGEERAKGNILERFSAQQFPDLHSELNLSSLELGDSALYFCASSGNLGHRNTEAFFGQGTRLTVV.

The chain uses TRBV6-1 and TRBJ2-1, with a weak D call TRBD1 (6 bases). The CDR3 sequence is 13 residues long. The germline CDR1 and CDR2 sequences are MNHNS and SASEGT. V shed 3 bases and J shed 12 bases, with 15 bases lying between them. This CDR3 reads CASSEGAPPGQFF. The CDR3 DNA reads TGTGCCAGCAGTGAGGGGGCCCCGCCGGGGCAGTTCTTC.

The chain couples TRBV10-2 to TRBJ2-3; possible D gene TRBD2, 6 bases. Germline V CDR1 and CDR2: WSHSY, SAAADI. The CDR3 has 15 residues. The V and J ends lost 6 bases and 1 base respectively, with 14 bases between them. The CDR3 sequence: CASSLEGVGTDTQYF. The CDR3, as DNA: TGCGCCAGCAGCCTGGAGGGCGTAGGCACAGATACGCAGTATTTT.

The genes are TRBV21-1 and TRBJ2-4; no DNA check was done on the table's D call, TRBD2. TRBV21-1 is given as a pseudogene. The CDR3 contains 17 residues. CDR3 sequence: CASSKCGTPEGKNIQYF. The CDR3 bases are TGTGCCAGCAGCAAATGCGGGACTCCCGAGGGGAAAAACATTCAGTACTTC.

V and J are TRBV9 and TRBJ2-7, with TRBD2 identical over 9 bases. The CDR3 is 16 amino acids. Germline V lookup: CDR1 SGDLS, CDR2 YYNGEE. The junction had 8 bases not matched to a gene; V was cut back by 0 bases and J by 4 bases. For the CDR3, the DNA is TGTGCCAGCAGCGTAGCGACTAGCGGACAGAATTACGAGCAGTACTTC. Amino acids: CASSVATSGQNYEQYF.

The chain employs TRBV6-5 and TRBJ1-3; 7 nucleotides match TRBD1. CDR1 MNHEY and CDR2 SVGAGI come from the germline V gene. V lost 11 bases and J lost 4; bases outside the gene matches: 11. The CDR3 spans 14 residues. CDR3 nucleotide sequence: TGTGCCCACGGGGACAGAGAAATCGGAAACACCATATATTTT. Residues: CAHGDREIGNTIYF.

The gene calls are TRBV6-6 and TRBJ2-5, with no clear D. This CDR3 is 12 amino acids long. The germline gives CDR1 MNHNY, CDR2 SVGAGI (reference sequence). The germline V and J ends were trimmed by 8 bases and 5 bases, with 12 bases remaining between them. This CDR3 reads CASAPLGETQYF. The CDR3 DNA follows: TGTGCCAGCGCCCCGCTAGGCGAGACCCAGTACTTC.

The chain carries TRBV19 and TRBJ2-1; 8 nucleotides match TRBD2. The germline gives CDR1 LNHDA, CDR2 SQIVND (reference sequence). The trim removed 3 bases at V and 6 bases at J, leaving 10 bases unmatched. The CDR3 totals 16 residues. The CDR3 nucleotides are TGTGCCAGTAGTATGGGAGGTGGACTAGCATTCAATGAGCAGTTCTTC. Amino acid sequence: CASSMGGGLAFNEQFF. The full variable domain, rest sourced from reference TRBV19 and TRBJ2-1, is DGGITQSPKYLFRKEGQNVTLSCEQNLNHDAMYWYRQDPGQGLRLIYYSQIVNDFQKGDIAEGYSVSREKKESFPLTVTSAQKNPTAFYLCASSMGGGLAFNEQFFGPGTRLTVL.

The rearrangement uses TRBV15 and TRBJ2-1; 9 nucleotides match TRBD1. Germline V lookup: CDR1 LNHNV, CDR2 YYDKDF (reference sequence). The CDR3 is made up of 16 amino acids. V dropped 3 bases and J dropped 7; count of bases not matched to a gene: 10. CDR3 amino acids: CATSRDRTGDLNEQFF. CDR3 nucleotide sequence: TGTGCCACCAGCAGGGACCGGACAGGGGACTTGAATGAGCAGTTCTTC.

The chain joins TRBV21-1 to TRBJ2-1; the D call in the table, TRBD2, was not verified against the DNA. TRBV21-1 constitutes a pseudogene. The CDR3 extends over 19 amino acids. The chain's CDR3 is CASSKYWTSGSSEYNEQFF. DNA for the CDR3: TGTGCCAGCAGCAAATATTGGACTAGCGGGAGCTCGGAGTACAATGAGCAGTTCTTC.

In its sample, this clone was seen a few times. In DNA, the CDR3 is TGCGCCAGCAGTCCCCCACCCCCCGGGACTAGCGCCGGTGAGCAGTTCTTC. It specifies CASSPPPPGTSAGEQFF. The rearrangement links TRBV23-1 to TRBJ2-1; 10 nucleotides line up with TRBD2. TRBV23-1 is an ORF, and what it does is uncertain. The CDR3 sequence is 17 residues long. V shed 4 bases and J 9 bases; nucleotides not matched to a gene: 15.

The chain employs TRBV6-6 and TRBJ2-7; the D is unclear. The V end was cut by 8 bases, the J end by 4 bases, with 9 bases between. The CDR3 is 11 amino acids. Per germline, CDR1 MNHNY and CDR2 SVGAGI (reference sequence). The DNA of the CDR3 is TGTGCCAGCTCTTCGGAGTACGAGCAGTACTTC. It translates to CASSSEYEQYF.

V usage is TRBV4-3 and J usage is TRBJ2-2, with TRBD2 matching over 10 bases. The length of the CDR3 is 19 residues. Germline values: CDR1 LGHNA, CDR2 YSLEER. J lost 1 base, V lost 1 base, and 9 bases had no gene match. The CDR3 bases are TGCGCCAGCAGCCAAGTGGGGGCTAGCGGGAGTTTGAACACCGGGGAGCTGTTTTTT. As protein: CASSQVGASGSLNTGELFF.

For the CDR3, the DNA is TGCGCCAGCAGCCAGAATTCAAACGGGAGGGGGACATACCATGAAGCTTTCTTT. Translation gives CASSQNSNGRGTYHEAFF. The chain joins TRBV4-3 to TRBJ1-1; D perhaps matches TRBD1 (6 bases). Germline assignment: CDR1 LGHNA and CDR2 YSLEER. This CDR3 contains 18 residues. V lost 3 bases, J lost 7 bases, and 27 bases lay in between.

The chain couples TRBV3-1 (or the pseudogene TRBV3-2) to TRBJ2-1, with D tentatively TRBD2 (6 bases). V was cut by 6 bases and J by 8 bases, with 11 bases left in between. Germline CDR1 LGHDT, CDR2 YNNKEL (reference sequence). The CDR3 runs to 12 residues. CDR3 in amino acids: CASSPREHEQFF. The DNA for the CDR3 is TGTGCCAGCAGTCCCCGGGAGCATGAGCAGTTCTTC.

This clone was detected only once. The chain uses TRBV4-1 and TRBJ1-4; TRBD1 agrees at 8 bases. The V gene end was trimmed by 4 bases and the J gene end by 0 bases; junction bases not matched to a gene: 10. Germline V gene sequence: CDR1 MGHRA, CDR2 YSYEKL. The CDR3 covers 18 residues. The CDR3, as DNA: TGCGCCAGCAGCCCGCTCCGACAGGGGTTCTCAACTAATGAAAAACTGTTTTTT. It encodes CASSPLRQGFSTNEKLFF.

V gene TRBV14 combines with J gene TRBJ1-2; D ambiguous. Between the trimmed V and J ends, which lost 1 base and 5 bases, there was a span of 8 bases. The V gene's germline CDR1 is SGHDN and CDR2 FVKESK. The CDR3 length is 13 residues. CDR3 loop: CASSQVTRYGYTF. As DNA, the CDR3 is TGTGCCAGCAGCCAAGTGACGCGGTATGGCTACACCTTC.

This chain links TRBV5-1 with TRBJ2-7; D gene uncertain. CDR3 size: 14 residues. In germline, CDR1 is SGHRS, CDR2 YFSETQ. V lost 4 bases and J 4 bases, leaving 15 bases between the germline ends. As DNA, the CDR3 is TGCGCCAGCAGCCGAACCCTAGGTTCTTACGAGCAGTACTTC. Encoded protein: CASSRTLGSYEQYF. Variable domain in full (rest from reference TRBV5-1 and TRBJ2-7): KAGVTQTPRYLIKTRGQQVTLSCSPISGHRSVSWYQQTPGQGLQFLFEYFSETQRNKGNFPGRFSGRQFSNSRSEMNVSTLELGDSALYLCASSRTLGSYEQYFGPGTRLTVT.

The rearrangement joins TRBV7-2 to TRBJ2-1; 8 bases are a match to TRBD2. Germline V gene sequence: CDR1 SGHTA, CDR2 FQGNSA. The CDR3 covers 16 residues. Germline trimming cut 5 bases from V and 0 bases from J; bases unmatched to any gene: 6. In DNA, the CDR3 is TGTGCCAGCAGCCCAAGCGGGAGTGCCTCCTACAATGAGCAGTTCTTC. Protein: CASSPSGSASYNEQFF. Full variable domain (missing parts from reference TRBV7-2 and TRBJ2-1): GAGVSQSPSNKVTEKGKDVELRCDPISGHTALYWYRQSLGQGLEFLIYFQGNSAPDKSGLPSDRFSAERTGGSVSTLTIQRTQQEDSAVYLCASSPSGSASYNEQFFGPGTRLTVL.

This clone was picked up one time. The gene calls are TRBV2 and TRBJ1-3, with 7 bases lining up with TRBD1. Germline assignment: CDR1 SNHLY and CDR2 FYNNEI. The CDR3 is 15 amino acids. V was pared by 4 bases and J by 0 bases, with 3 bases of the junction left unmatched. The CDR3 nucleotides are TGTGCCAGCAGTGCTACAGGGGACTCTGGAAACACCATATATTTT. It yields the protein CASSATGDSGNTIYF.

This sequence joins TRBV30 and TRBJ2-1; 10 nucleotides align to TRBD2. V gave up 0 bases and J gave up 6 bases; unmatched junction bases: 8. CDR1 and CDR2 from the germline V gene are GTSNPN and SVGIG (reference sequence). The CDR3 extends over 16 amino acids. CDR3 sequence: CAWSVQRSGRGNEQFF. The CDR3 DNA reads TGTGCCTGGAGTGTACAAAGAAGCGGGAGGGGCAATGAGCAGTTCTTC.

This clone is a singleton in its sample. The rearrangement uses TRBV10-1 and TRBJ2-1, with 7 bases fitting TRBD1. With 3 bases clipped from V and 6 bases from J, the junction kept 5 bases outside the gene matches. The CDR3 spans 14 residues. From germline, CDR1 is WNHNN and CDR2 SYGVQD (reference sequence). CDR3 bases: TGCGCCAGCAGTGAATCGACAGGGCTCAATGAGCAGTTCTTC. Residues: CASSESTGLNEQFF.

The V gene is TRBV27, the J gene TRBJ2-7, with D possibly being TRBD1 (6 bases). The CDR3 extends over 14 amino acids. Germline V gene data show CDR1 as MNHEY and CDR2 as SMNVEV (reference sequence). With 6 bases removed from V and 1 base from J, the gap between germline ends came to 13 bases. The CDR3 here is CASRYRDTSYEQYF. In DNA, the CDR3 is TGTGCCAGCAGGTACCGGGACACATCCTACGAGCAGTACTTC.